The entry below gives a single T cell receptor (gamma chain) sequence along with its context. This clone registers as medium-sized (0.01 to 0.1%) within its sample. This receptor's antigen is unknown. Base qualities are missing; no much larger clone stands one base away. Distinct nucleotide sequences in the sample also encode this CDR3. The data are from a study of gamma delta lymphoproliferative disorders and STAT genes (dated by TCRdb to about 2018). Notes on the research overall: Of the 9 Tgammadelta LGLL patients who were sequenced, 5 followed an indolent course, while 4 had symptomatic disease. The LymphoTrack Dx TCRG Assay was used to prepare gamma-chain libraries from at least 50 ng of genomic DNA. Delta-chain libraries followed the EuroClonality-NGS working group standard operating procedure, because no corresponding Invivoscribe delta assay was available. Within a larger immunophenotypic and STAT-mutation study, TCR gamma and delta CDR3 repertoires were profiled by deep sequencing in Tgammadelta lymphoproliferative disease patients and healthy controls. The TCR-sequenced pilot group comprised under ten Tgammadelta large granular lymphocyte leukemia patients and a couple of hepatosplenic T-cell lymphoma patients. To confirm results, a couple of gamma-chain samples and every delta-chain sample were sequenced twice.

Overall results and qualifications from the work: T cells in controls likely covered a range of maturation stages, whereas leukemic cells were skewed toward terminal effectors, which could potentially limit comparisons between patients and controls. Major clones in indolent patients were dominated by Vgamma9-JgammaP and Vdelta2-Ddelta3-Jdelta1 rearrangements, but these rearrangements were absent in symptomatic patients, who instead used less common gene combinations. According to the authors, NGS specificity may be reduced at low frequencies, so whether leukemic clones are public or private needs confirmation. Nearly all major gamma and delta clonotypes of patients were found to be public, being shared with at least one healthy donor, and only a couple of gamma clonotypes were found to be private to disease. When whole repertoires were clustered, patient gamma repertoires were grouped separately from healthy controls, whereas no separation between groups was observed for delta repertoires.

For both patients and controls, peripheral blood mononuclear cells were isolated, and the genomic DNA from these cells was used for TCR sequencing. Of the sequenced patients, about 5 were male and about 6 were female, and the group's median age was 65 years. Patients were enrolled at one hematology unit in Padova, Italy, and were reclassified as T-LGLL or HSTCL using the 2017 WHO criteria. All patient samples were collected while patients were either off therapy or before therapy. From the cysteine up to the phenylalanine, the CDR3 has a length of 14 residues. The sequence is cut down to CDR3 DNA, 42 bases in frame from base 1. Clipping removes 0 bases from V and 12 bases from J, with 11 as the unmatched junction base count. In both library methods, multiplex PCR was carried out with primers targeting conserved V and J regions of the TCR genes. The amplicons were purified, pooled and then sequenced on an Illumina MiSeq platform. The original methods were these. V(D)J alignment, clonotype assembly and translation were handled by MiXCR, while functionality assessment and CDR3 repertoire analyses were done with VDJtools. The IMGT definition of CDR3 was applied, and only productive sequences using functional genes were analyzed, with ORF genes and pseudogenes left out. A custom Python script was used to look across all patients and controls for identical amino acid CDR3s belonging to major clonotypes, meaning those with a frequency of >=5%. Clonotype frequencies in patients versus controls were compared with a one-sided non-parametric Wilcoxon test. Identical DNA sequences were merged into single rows after TCRdb reprocessed the public reads with CATT. The V and J calls shown here were made by TCRdb, not taken from the authors' results. Here the sample has roughly 2,500 gamma-chain clones; about 12% occur a single time. About four fifths of the sample lies in the top ten.

This chain is built from TRGV11 and TRGJ1 or TRGJ2. Here the J gene was assigned by germline matching of the DNA, as TCRdb has none. TRGV11 has ORF status, its function being uncertain. The receptor's source is a human donor with gamma-delta T-cell large granular lymphocyte leukemia. The sequenced material came from blood. The DNA is TGTGCCTGCTGGATTAGGCACGTCGTCGGGGCGAAACTCTTT. This encodes CACWIRHVVGAKLF.